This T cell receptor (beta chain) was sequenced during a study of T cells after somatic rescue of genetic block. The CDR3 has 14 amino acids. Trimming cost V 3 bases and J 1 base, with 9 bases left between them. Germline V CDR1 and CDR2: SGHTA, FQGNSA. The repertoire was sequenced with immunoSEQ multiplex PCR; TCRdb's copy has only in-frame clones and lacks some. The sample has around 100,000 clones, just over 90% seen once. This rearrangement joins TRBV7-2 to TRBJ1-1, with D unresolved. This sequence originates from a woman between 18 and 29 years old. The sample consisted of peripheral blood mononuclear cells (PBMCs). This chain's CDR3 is CASSLSLANTEAFF. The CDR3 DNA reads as TGTGCCAGCAGCTTGTCCTTGGCGAACACTGAAGCTTTCTTT.